Each of the 20 T cell receptor beta chains below was sequenced from the same sample in a study of T cell changes during pregnancy in multiple sclerosis (dated by TCRdb to between 2018 and 2021). The method was the immunoSEQ multiplex PCR assay. Here the immuneACCESS table is served through TCRdb, limited to in-frame sequences with V and J called. Missing clones are a known gap in these copies; in checked studies unresolved V genes cover under half, and the rest lacks a known reason. Present in this sample are around 95,000 clones, 92% of which were seen just once. In total, the top ten clones hold roughly 2% of the sample. The sequences come from peripheral blood, collected after pregnancy. These receptors were taken from a female donor with multiple sclerosis, enrolled in a pregnancy study.

This sequence joins TRBV28 and TRBJ2-7; a possible D gene is TRBD1 (6 bases). The length of the CDR3 is 18 residues. Germline values: CDR1 MDHEN, CDR2 SYDVKM. V shed 1 base and J shed 3 bases, with 22 bases lying between them. This chain's CDR3 is CASSLSRTAKLGDYEQYF. DNA for the CDR3: TGTGCCAGCAGTTTATCGAGGACAGCTAAGTTGGGGGACTACGAGCAGTACTTC. The full variable domain, in which reference TRBV28 and TRBJ2-7 provide the parts outside the CDR3, is DVKVTQSSRYLVKRTGEKVFLECVQDMDHENMFWYRQDPGLGLRLIYFSYDVKMKEKGDIPEGYSVSREKKERFSLILESASTNQTSMYLCASSLSRTAKLGDYEQYFGPGTRLTVT.

V is TRBV28 and J is TRBJ2-1; 12 positions agree with TRBD2. V shed 4 bases and J 8 bases; nucleotides not matched to a gene: 3. The germline gives CDR1 MDHEN, CDR2 SYDVKM. This CDR3 has 14 amino acids. CDR3 in amino acids: CASSWTSGMDEQFF. CDR3 coding DNA: TGTGCCAGCAGTTGGACTAGCGGGATGGATGAGCAGTTCTTC.

The chain is built from TRBV5-1 and TRBJ2-7; 8 nucleotides line up with TRBD2. Germline CDR1 is SGHRS and CDR2 is YFSETQ. The CDR3 has 16 residues. Unmatched junction bases numbered 10, after V lost 3 bases and J lost 2 bases. This CDR3 is CASSSTSGPRTYEQYF. CDR3 DNA sequence: TGCGCCAGCAGCTCCACTAGCGGCCCTAGGACCTACGAGCAGTACTTC.

The chain employs TRBV5-4 and TRBJ1-2; D gene uncertain. The CDR3 consists of 13 residues. CDR1 and CDR2 (germline): SGHNT, YYREEE (reference sequence). Trimming stripped 6 bases from V and 2 bases from J, with 11 bases between. The CDR3: CASTREANYGYTF. In DNA, the CDR3 is TGTGCCAGCACCCGGGAAGCCAACTATGGCTACACCTTC.

The genes are TRBV28 and TRBJ1-5; D gene unclear. Germline loops: CDR1 MDHEN, CDR2 SYDVKM. CDR3 length equals 15 residues. V lost 7 bases and J lost 0, with 13 bases in between. The DNA for the CDR3 is TGTGCCAGCACCAATAAGAGTTATAGCAATCAGCCCCAGCATTTT. Translation: CASTNKSYSNQPQHF.

The genes are TRBV27 and TRBJ2-2, with D unresolved. CDR1 and CDR2 from the germline V gene are MNHEY and SMNVEV (reference sequence). The CDR3 is 12 residues long. The V end was cut by 5 bases, the J end by 7 bases, with 8 bases between. CDR3 in amino acids: CASSPELGELFF. DNA of the CDR3: TGTGCCAGCAGTCCCGAGCTCGGGGAGCTGTTTTTT.

This clone was observed a single time. The CDR3 DNA is TGTGCCAGCTCACCATACCGGGACAGGGTAGCCACTGAAGCTTTCTTT. Translation gives CASSPYRDRVATEAFF. The genes are TRBV18 and TRBJ1-1; 9 positions match TRBD1. The V gene's germline CDR1 is KGHSH and CDR2 LQKENI. The CDR3 sequence is 16 residues long. V lost 2 bases and J lost 4; bases outside the gene matches: 8. Full variable domain (rest looked up from reference TRBV18 and TRBJ1-1): NAGVMQNPRHLVRRRGQEARLRCSPMKGHSHVYWYRQLPEEGLKFMVYLQKENIIDESGMPKERFSAEFPKEGPSILRIQQVVRGDSAAYFCASSPYRDRVATEAFFGQGTRLTVV.

V is TRBV9 and J is TRBJ2-1, with TRBD2 matching over 11 bases. The germline CDR1 and CDR2 sequences are SGDLS and YYNGEE. V trimming: 0 bases; J trimming: 8 bases; junction bases outside the gene matches: 7. The CDR3 has 16 residues. In DNA form, the CDR3 reads TGTGCCAGCAGCGTAGGTCTAGCGGGAGGCGTGGATGAGCAGTTCTTC. Protein: CASSVGLAGGVDEQFF.

V and J are TRBV6-5 and TRBJ1-2, with 10 bases matching TRBD1. Germline CDR1 reads MNHEY; CDR2 reads SVGAGI. The CDR3 contains 14 residues. Trimming took 6 bases from V and 8 from J; bases not matched to a gene: 9. The CDR3 loop reads CASRGFDRGLGYTF. The CDR3 coding sequence is TGTGCCAGCAGAGGTTTTGACAGGGGGCTGGGCTACACCTTC.

The chain has TRBV5-6 and TRBJ2-2; D is possibly TRBD1 (5 bases). The CDR3 runs 19 residues. CDR1 and CDR2 from the germline V gene are SGHDT and YYEEEE. Trimming pared 0 bases from V and 0 bases from J, leaving 18 bases between. The CDR3 protein is CASSLDRLTRFSNTGELFF. For the CDR3, the DNA is TGTGCCAGCAGCTTGGACAGGTTGACGCGGTTCTCGAACACCGGGGAGCTGTTTTTT.

The V gene is TRBV15, the J gene TRBJ2-1; 16 positions agree with TRBD2. With V trimmed by 1 base and J by 15 bases, 9 bases remained unmatched. The CDR3 contains 16 residues. The germline V gene has CDR1 LNHNV and CDR2 YYDKDF (reference sequence). The CDR3, as DNA: TGTGCCACCAGCAGAGCATCCGGGACTAGCGGGGGGGTGAGGTTCTTC. Translated: CATSRASGTSGGVRFF.

This clone has more than one count but fewer than ten. V is TRBV7-9 and J is TRBJ1-6; D uncertain. V was pared by 5 bases and J by 11 bases, with 16 bases between. The CDR3 consists of 14 residues. From germline, CDR1 is SEHNR and CDR2 FQNEAQ (reference sequence). The CDR3 region has the DNA TGTGCCAGCAGCCCCGGGGTACCATCGACACCCCTCCACTTT. Protein sequence: CASSPGVPSTPLHF.

The chain carries TRBV6-1 and TRBJ1-6; 8 bases are a match to TRBD1. This CDR3 is 16 amino acids long. CDR1 is MNHNS and CDR2 is SASEGT in the germline V gene. V was clipped by 4 bases and J by 5 bases; unmatched bases: 7. The CDR3 sequence is CASSAQGAKNNSPLHF. The CDR3 DNA follows: TGTGCCAGCAGTGCCCAGGGGGCGAAGAATAATTCACCCCTCCACTTT.

This clone was counted only a few times. The chain uses TRBV9 and TRBJ1-1, with D tentatively TRBD1 (5 bases). Deletions cut 1 base from V and 0 bases from J, with 7 bases between. The CDR3 length is 14 residues. Germline-derived CDR1 and CDR2 are SGDLS and YYNGEE. CDR3 residues: CASSVKGMNTEAFF. In DNA, the CDR3 is TGTGCCAGCAGCGTAAAGGGGATGAACACTGAAGCTTTCTTT.

The rearrangement joins TRBV9 to TRBJ2-7; 7 bases fit TRBD2. The CDR3 covers 13 residues. Germline CDR1 SGDLS, CDR2 YYNGEE. Trimming removed 4 bases from V and 3 bases from J; junction bases left unmatched: 4. The CDR3 spells CASSPSGDYEQYF. The CDR3 nucleotides are TGTGCCAGCAGCCCAAGCGGGGACTACGAGCAGTACTTC. The complete variable domain, with remaining parts taken from reference TRBV9 and TRBJ2-7, reads DSGVTQTPKHLITATGQRVTLRCSPRSGDLSVYWYQQSLDQGLQFLIQYYNGEERAKGNILERFSAQQFPDLHSELNLSSLELGDSALYFCASSPSGDYEQYFGPGTRLTVT.

The V call is TRBV9, the J call TRBJ2-7; 15 bases are a match to TRBD2. CDR1 SGDLS and CDR2 YYNGEE come from the germline V gene. This CDR3 comprises 19 residues. Trimming at V came to 3 bases and at J to 2 bases, leaving 12 bases not matched to a gene. The CDR3 DNA reads as TGTGCCAGCAGCGCAGAGAAGGGACTAGCGGGGGGTTATACCTACGAGCAGTACTTC. It codes for CASSAEKGLAGGYTYEQYF.

The genes are TRBV6-5 and TRBJ1-4; D unresolved. From germline, CDR1 is MNHEY and CDR2 SVGAGI. V dropped 0 bases and J dropped 0 bases, with 5 bases sitting between them. The CDR3 spans 15 residues. Written as DNA, the CDR3 is TGTGCCAGCAGTTACTCGACACCAACTAATGAAAAACTGTTTTTT. Amino acids: CASSYSTPTNEKLFF.

The J gene is TRBJ2-1, the V gene TRBV6-1; D gene uncertain. V gave up 2 bases and J gave up 8 bases, with 16 bases separating them. This CDR3 comprises 15 residues. The germline CDR1 and CDR2 sequences are MNHNS and SASEGT. The DNA of the CDR3 is TGTGCCAGCAGTGAACGCGGCAGATCCAACGATGAGCAGTTCTTC. This translates into CASSERGRSNDEQFF.

The chain employs TRBV28 and TRBJ1-1; D is uncertain. The CDR3 covers 19 residues. Germline lookup yields CDR1 MDHEN and CDR2 SYDVKM. Trimming took off 3 bases at V and 0 bases at J, with 23 bases between the two ends. Here the CDR3 DNA reads TGTGCCAGCAGTTTCCTGCAAGGCGGGTTAATCTGGGTGAACACTGAAGCTTTCTTT. Its protein product is CASSFLQGGLIWVNTEAFF.

The rearrangement links TRBV5-1 to TRBJ1-1, with no clear D. The germline CDR1 and CDR2 sequences are SGHRS and YFSETQ. V shed 6 bases and J shed 4 bases, with 7 bases lying between them. This CDR3 has 11 amino acids. CDR3 amino acids: CASTGLTEAFF. DNA for the CDR3: TGCGCCAGCACGGGTCTCACTGAAGCTTTCTTT.